One sample yielded the 8 T cell receptor beta chains listed below, sequenced in a study of blood T cell repertoires in COVID-19. Measured with immunoSEQ multiplex PCR; TCRdb has only the in-frame clones, and not every one. The table lists over 200,000 clones, around 80% of them singletons. Sequenced input: peripheral blood. The receptors stem from a woman older than 75 with COVID-19, enrolled during active disease.

The chain couples TRBV5-4 to TRBJ1-1; D remains unclear. The germline V and J ends were trimmed by 7 bases and 8 bases, with 18 bases remaining between them. There are 13 residues in the CDR3. CDR1 SGHNT and CDR2 YYREEE come from the germline V gene (reference sequence). Here the CDR3 reads CASGQTASREAFF. Here the CDR3 DNA reads TGTGCCAGCGGCCAGACGGCGAGCAGGGAAGCTTTCTTT.

About this clone itself: Other DNA sequences in this sample translate to the same CDR3. The V gene is TRBV28, the J gene TRBJ2-7; a weak D match, TRBD2 (5 bases). This CDR3 region has 13 residues. Trimming took 6 bases from V and 0 from J, leaving 9 bases between them. CDR1 is MDHEN and CDR2 is SYDVKM in the germline V gene. The CDR3 sequence: CASSLGSSYEQYF. The DNA of the CDR3 is TGTGCCAGCAGCCTGGGGAGCTCCTACGAGCAGTACTTC.

V usage is TRBV28 and J usage is TRBJ1-6; no firm D call. V was cut by 2 bases and J by 0 bases, with 11 bases left in between. CDR3 length: 17 residues. CDR1 and CDR2 from the germline V gene are MDHEN and SYDVKM. This CDR3 is CASSLQYRSSYNSPLHF. In DNA form, the CDR3 reads TGTGCCAGCAGTTTACAGTACCGGAGCTCCTATAATTCACCCCTCCACTTT.

The chain couples TRBV9 to TRBJ2-1, with unresolved D. This CDR3 has 14 amino acids. Trimming stripped 2 bases from V and 6 bases from J, with 12 bases between. Germline V gives CDR1 SGDLS, CDR2 YYNGEE. This chain's CDR3 is CASSVRSELNEQFF. The CDR3, as DNA: TGTGCCAGCAGCGTGCGGAGTGAGCTCAATGAGCAGTTCTTC.

This chain uses TRBV7-6 with TRBJ1-4; D not resolved. Per the germline V gene, CDR1 is SGHVS and CDR2 is FNYEAQ. Trimming cost V 1 base and J 0 bases, with 12 bases left between them. This CDR3 is 17 amino acids long. CDR3 sequence reads: CASSLGRTVTTNEKLFF. The CDR3 DNA follows: TGTGCCAGCAGCTTAGGGCGTACAGTTACAACTAATGAAAAACTGTTTTTT.

V and J are TRBV5-1 and TRBJ1-3, with 7 bases lining up with TRBD1. Germline V CDR1 and CDR2: SGHRS, YFSETQ. This CDR3 is built from 13 residues. V was clipped by 4 bases and J by 4 bases; unmatched bases: 2. The CDR3 DNA follows: TGCGCCAGCAGCGGGGGACAGGGAAACACCATATATTTT. It specifies CASSGGQGNTIYF.

The genes are TRBV18 and TRBJ1-3, with no clear D. Germline assignment: CDR1 KGHSH and CDR2 LQKENI. The CDR3 runs 16 residues. V lost 3 bases to trimming and J lost 1 base, with 13 bases between them. CDR3 DNA: TGTGCCAGCTCACCCTCGGAGGGTGCTTCTGGAAACACCATATATTTT. Amino acids: CASSPSEGASGNTIYF.

The chain combines TRBV5-1 with TRBJ2-5; D remains ambiguous. Germline V gene lookup returns CDR1 SGHRS and CDR2 YFSETQ. Trimming cost V 4 bases and J 1 base, with 8 bases left between them. There are 13 residues in the CDR3. The CDR3 DNA is TGCGCCAGCAGCCTTACACCCCAAGAGACCCAGTACTTC. It specifies CASSLTPQETQYF.